This record covers a single TCR beta chain. The data derive from a study of blood T cell repertoires in COVID-19. Study background: Acute and convalescent COVID-19 samples came from the United States, Italy and Spain. Sample material is recorded as cDNA or gDNA derived from T cells, B-cell-depleted T cells, or PBMCs.

CDR3 length: 20 amino acids. CDR1 and CDR2 (germline): SGHTA, FQGTGA. Trimming took 4 bases from V and 8 from J; bases not matched to a gene: 20. Source study methods: Reference gene primers were amplified, and this amplification served to estimate nucleated cell counts. Libraries were prepared by immunoSEQ multiplex PCR; TCRdb keeps only in-frame clonotypes and omits some of them. V and J calls and clone size are those listed in that table; D and trimming were worked out from the DNA. Altogether around 150,000 clones are present, 65% to 80% being singletons, with the ten largest covering around a sixth.

Sequenced material: peripheral blood. V gene TRBV7-3 combines with J gene TRBJ2-2; 12 positions agree with TRBD2. The TCR comes from a man aged 45-65 years with acute or convalescent COVID-19. CDR3 protein: CASSSTPSGGVQEGGGELFF. As DNA, the CDR3 is TGTGCCAGCAGCTCAACCCCTAGCGGGGGGGTTCAAGAGGGCGGAGGGGAGCTGTTTTTT.